This is a list of T cell receptor beta chains from one sample in a study of T-cell memory formation after mild COVID-19. TCRdb reprocessed the 5' RACE reads with MiXCR, giving one entry per CDR3 protein. This sample carries a few hundred thousand distinct CDR3 sequences, under 30% of them seen once, and the ten largest clones take approximately 15%. The sample comprised PBMCs or a T cell subset sorted from them (not recorded which). The receptors come from an adult woman who had mild COVID-19 (a few samples of this study predate the infection). Cell type and time point are not known. Both conserved end residues are part of each CDR3. D genes are given only for firm matches. Clone sizes are given selectively: once, few, many, or a class where the clone is expanded.

clone_size	d_call	v_call	j_call	cdr3_nt	cdr3_aa
few	-	TRBV7-2	TRBJ2-3	TGTGCCAGCAGCTTAGAGCGGGCCAATACGCAGTATTTT	CASSLERANTQYF
few	-	TRBV7-2	TRBJ2-2	TGTGCCAGCAGCTCGCAGGGGCCCTCGAACACCGGGGAGCTGTTTTTT	CASSSQGPSNTGELFF
many	-	TRBV11-3	TRBJ2-7	TGTGCCAGCAGCCCGGGAGTCCAAGGCCTCTACGAGCAGTACTTC	CASSPGVQGLYEQYF
few	TRBD1	TRBV19	TRBJ1-5	TGTGCCAGTAGTAGAGGACAGGTGCTTAGCAATCAGCCCCAGCATTTT	CASSRGQVLSNQPQHF
-	-	TRBV4-2	TRBJ1-1	TGTGCCAGCAGCCAGATTGGGAGGGGCGGAGGAGGCACTGAAGCTTTCTTT	CASSQIGRGGGGTEAFF
-	TRBD2	TRBV7-9	TRBJ2-5	TGTGCCAGCAGCTCATGGGAGGGCCCGGAGACCCAGTACTTC	CASSSWEGPETQYF
few	TRBD2	TRBV19	TRBJ2-5	TGTGCCAGTAGTATCCTCGTAGCGGGAGGTAGAGAGACCCAGTACTTC	CASSILVAGGRETQYF
few	-	TRBV2	TRBJ2-7	TGTGCCAGCAGTGCGGACAGCCACGAGCAGTACTTC	CASSADSHEQYF
-	TRBD1	TRBV6-5	TRBJ1-2	TGTGCCAGCAGTTACTCGACGCTTGGACAGGGGGCTTTTGGCTACACCTTC	CASSYSTLGQGAFGYTF
-	-	TRBV6-5	TRBJ2-1	TGTGCCAGCAGTTACCCCCCTGGGGGCGGTGAGCAGTTCTTC	CASSYPPGGGEQFF
-	TRBD2	TRBV20-1	TRBJ2-7	TGCAGTGCTGCGGGGGGGCGATCCTACGAGCAGTACTTC	CSAAGGRSYEQYF
-	-	TRBV7-9	TRBJ2-6	TGTGCCAGCAGCTTAGCGTTGGGTACTGGGGCCAACGTCCTGACTTTC	CASSLALGTGANVLTF
few	-	TRBV29-1	TRBJ2-3	TGCAGCGCCTGGGAATATTCAGATACGCAGTATTTT	CSAWEYSDTQYF
few	TRBD2	TRBV4-1	TRBJ2-7	TGCGCCAGCAGCCCCGCCGGGGGGACCTACGAGCAGTACTTC	CASSPAGGTYEQYF
-	-	TRBV15	TRBJ1-5	TGTGCCACCAGCGGACTACAGGGAGGGCCCCAGCATTTT	CATSGLQGGPQHF
-	-	TRBV12-3/TRBV12-4	TRBJ1-1	TGTGCCAGCAGTTCCACCTTGAGAACTGAAGCTTTCTTT	CASSSTLRTEAFF
-	-	TRBV7-2	TRBJ2-7	TGTGCCAGCAGCTTCAGGGTCTCCCCCTACGAGCAGTACTTC	CASSFRVSPYEQYF
few	TRBD2	TRBV10-3	TRBJ2-1	TGTGCCATCAGTGGGGGAGCGGGAGCGACGGCCAATGAGCAGTTCTTC	CAISGGAGATANEQFF
-	-	TRBV27	TRBJ1-5	TGTGCCAGCAGTTCTTGGCCCCAAAATCAGCCCCAGCATTTT	CASSSWPQNQPQHF
few	TRBD1	TRBV4-1	TRBJ1-5	TGCGCCAGCAGCCCAGGGCCGGGACAGGGAATCGATCAGCCCCAGCATTTT	CASSPGPGQGIDQPQHF
-	TRBD2	TRBV6-6	TRBJ2-7	TGTGCCAGCAGCCCCGGACTAGCGGGAGTCGAGCAGTACTTC	CASSPGLAGVEQYF
few	-	TRBV7-9	TRBJ1-3	TGTGCCAGCAGCTTAGCGGGACACGGAAACACCATATATTTT	CASSLAGHGNTIYF
-	TRBD1	TRBV5-1	TRBJ1-1	TGCGCCAGCAGCTCCGACAGGGGGCAAAACACTGAAGCTTTCTTT	CASSSDRGQNTEAFF
-	-	TRBV6-5	TRBJ1-1	TGTGCCAGCAGCATGGGGCGACGGACGAAGACTGAAGCTTTCTTT	CASSMGRRTKTEAFF
few	-	TRBV7-2	TRBJ2-3	TGTGCCAGCAGCTTAGCGGGACATAGCACAGATACGCAGTATTTT	CASSLAGHSTDTQYF
few	-	TRBV20-1	TRBJ1-2	TGCAGTGCTAGAGATCAGGCGGGGGGCTACACCTTC	CSARDQAGGYTF
few	-	TRBV12-3/TRBV12-4	TRBJ2-7	TGTGCCAGCACCGCGGGCGCAGGGCCATACGAGCAGTACTTC	CASTAGAGPYEQYF
-	-	TRBV20-1	TRBJ1-3	TGCAGTGCTAGAGAGCGACGGGCAGCCGGAAACACCATATATTTT	CSARERRAAGNTIYF
few	-	TRBV14	TRBJ2-3	TGTGCCAGCAGCCCAGCCGGGACCCGCGCAGATACGCAGTATTTT	CASSPAGTRADTQYF
-	TRBD2	TRBV7-9	TRBJ2-7	TGTGCCAGCAGCCACAGGACTAGACCCTACGAGCAGTACTTC	CASSHRTRPYEQYF
-	-	TRBV2	TRBJ2-1	TGTGCCAGCAGTGACTGGCGAAATGAGCAGTTCTTC	CASSDWRNEQFF